Included here is one TCR beta chain sequence, with context. Its antigen is still unknown. At one end the junction does not follow the germline gene, possibly because of a read error. CDR1 is SGHRS, CDR2 YFSETQ, per germline. The CDR3 runs 15 residues. PCR involved 60 Vbeta and 13 Jbeta primers. Sequencing used immunoSEQ multiplex PCR; TCRdb keeps in-frame clones, though not all of them. Of more than 150,000 clones listed, 76% are singletons. This record comes from a study of cytomegalovirus exposure and HLA in healthy donors. Study results and caveats: Equally common other TCR beta chains were less clonally expanded than HLA-associated ones, a later analysis found. In a later analysis, at a false discovery rate of 0.05, 15,000 to 20,000 TCR beta sequences matched HLA alleles.

This TCR was recovered from a woman younger than 45 in good health and CMV-seropositive. Source material: PBMCs. This chain connects TRBV5-1 to TRBJ1-2, with 9 bases lining up with TRBD1. CDR3 loop: CASSLELQGAGGYAF. CDR3 nucleotides: TGCGCCAGCAGCTTGGAGTTACAGGGGGCAGGTGGCTACGCCTTC.